One sample yielded the 10 T cell receptor beta chains listed below, sequenced in a study of blood T cell repertoires in COVID-19 (dated by TCRdb to 2019 to 2021). Library generation was performed with the immunoSEQ multiplex PCR assay. TCRdb provides this immuneACCESS table in a form limited to in-frame rearrangements. Some clones are lacking; in checked studies, under half of them reflect an unresolved V gene, and why the rest are absent is not known. The sample contains 250,000 to 350,000 clones, approximately 84% of them found a single time. Roughly 1.6% of the sample goes to the ten largest clones. The sequenced material came from peripheral blood. The receptors stem from a human donor with COVID-19, enrolled during active disease. The donor label of this sample is uncertain.

The CDR3 sequence is CASSSLGTGDVTWGYTF. The CDR3 DNA is TGTGCCAGCAGTTCCCTGGGGACAGGGGATGTAACATGGGGCTACACCTTC. V gene TRBV28 combines with J gene TRBJ1-2, with 10 bases identical to TRBD1. This CDR3 has 17 amino acids. Germline V gives CDR1 MDHEN, CDR2 SYDVKM. Trimming took 4 bases from V and 8 from J; bases not matched to a gene: 16.

This chain connects TRBV18 to TRBJ2-7; 9 bases map to TRBD2. The CDR3 totals 16 residues. CDR1 KGHSH and CDR2 LQKENI come from the germline V gene. V lost 3 bases and J lost 0; bases outside the gene matches: 6. CDR3 in amino acids: CASSPAAGGFSYEQYF. The CDR3 DNA sequence: TGTGCCAGCTCACCTGCAGCGGGAGGTTTCTCCTACGAGCAGTACTTC.

This sequence joins TRBV9 and TRBJ2-3, with D possibly matching TRBD2 (5 bases). V lost 0 bases, J lost 11 bases, and 13 bases lay in between. This CDR3 is built from 13 residues. CDR1 and CDR2 from the germline V gene are SGDLS and YYNGEE. In DNA, the CDR3 is TGTGCCAGCAGCGTAGGAGGTGCGGGCCTGCAGTATTTT. Translated, it gives CASSVGGAGLQYF. The variable domain in full, completed from reference TRBV9 and TRBJ2-3, reads DSGVTQTPKHLITATGQRVTLRCSPRSGDLSVYWYQQSLDQGLQFLIQYYNGEERAKGNILERFSAQQFPDLHSELNLSSLELGDSALYFCASSVGGAGLQYFGPGTRLTVL.

This chain uses TRBV7-2 with TRBJ2-1; TRBD2 aligns across 7 bases. From germline, CDR1 is SGHTA and CDR2 FQGNSA. This CDR3 is 17 amino acids long. Unmatched junction bases numbered 10, after V lost 1 base and J lost 4 bases. The CDR3 sequence: CASSLEIGGSSYNEQFF. As DNA, the CDR3 is TGTGCCAGCAGCTTAGAAATTGGCGGGAGTAGTTACAATGAGCAGTTCTTC.

The chain uses TRBV6-1 and TRBJ2-1, with D hard to call. Germline V gene sequence: CDR1 MNHNS, CDR2 SASEGT. The CDR3 is 13 amino acids. The germline V and J ends were trimmed by 1 base and 5 bases, with 6 bases remaining between them. CDR3 bases: TGTGCCAGCAGTGAAGACTTCGACAATGAGCAGTTCTTC. Amino acids: CASSEDFDNEQFF.

The J gene is TRBJ2-3, the V gene TRBV6-1; 10 nucleotides match TRBD1. Germline V lookup: CDR1 MNHNS, CDR2 SASEGT. The V segment lost 0 bases and the J segment 5 bases; nucleotides outside the gene matches: 11. The CDR3 sequence is 18 residues long. The CDR3 sequence: CASSEAGQGPLALDTQYF. For the CDR3, the DNA is TGTGCCAGCAGTGAAGCGGGACAGGGGCCTCTGGCCTTAGATACGCAGTATTTT.

The V gene is TRBV19, the J gene TRBJ2-3; TRBD1 agrees at 11 bases. The V and J ends lost 5 bases and 6 bases, in that order; junction bases with no gene match: 4. Germline V lookup: CDR1 LNHDA, CDR2 SQIVND (reference sequence). This CDR3 has 14 amino acids. CDR3 DNA sequence: TGTGCCAGTAGTCGGACAGGGGGCTCGGATACGCAGTATTTT. It is translated as CASSRTGGSDTQYF.

The chain links TRBV18 to TRBJ1-6; TRBD1 matches 7 bases. V trimming: 7 bases; J trimming: 7 bases; junction bases outside the gene matches: 4. CDR3 length equals 13 residues. Germline-derived CDR1 and CDR2 are KGHSH and LQKENI. CDR3 loop: CASYGTENSPLHF. The CDR3 DNA sequence: TGTGCCAGCTACGGGACAGAGAATTCACCCCTCCACTTT.

This sequence joins TRBV18 and TRBJ1-2; a possible D gene is TRBD1 (5 bases). Germline V gene data show CDR1 as KGHSH and CDR2 as LQKENI. The CDR3 totals 13 residues. Between the trimmed V and J ends, which lost 3 bases and 4 bases, there was a span of 9 bases. For the CDR3, the DNA is TGTGCCAGCTCACCCGACAGTAGCTATGGCTACACCTTC. Its protein is CASSPDSSYGYTF. The full variable domain, with the rest looked up from reference TRBV18 and TRBJ1-2, is NAGVMQNPRHLVRRRGQEARLRCSPMKGHSHVYWYRQLPEEGLKFMVYLQKENIIDESGMPKERFSAEFPKEGPSILRIQQVVRGDSAAYFCASSPDSSYGYTFGSGTRLTVV.

The V call is TRBV12-5, the J call TRBJ2-5; 12 bases fit TRBD1. In germline, CDR1 is LGHNT, CDR2 FRNRAP. Trimming at V came to 4 bases and at J to 4 bases, leaving 10 bases not matched to a gene. The CDR3 is 17 residues long. CDR3 nucleotide sequence: TGTGCTAGTGGTTCAGGCTCCGGGACAGGGGGCCTAGAGACCCAGTACTTC. This gives the protein CASGSGSGTGGLETQYF.